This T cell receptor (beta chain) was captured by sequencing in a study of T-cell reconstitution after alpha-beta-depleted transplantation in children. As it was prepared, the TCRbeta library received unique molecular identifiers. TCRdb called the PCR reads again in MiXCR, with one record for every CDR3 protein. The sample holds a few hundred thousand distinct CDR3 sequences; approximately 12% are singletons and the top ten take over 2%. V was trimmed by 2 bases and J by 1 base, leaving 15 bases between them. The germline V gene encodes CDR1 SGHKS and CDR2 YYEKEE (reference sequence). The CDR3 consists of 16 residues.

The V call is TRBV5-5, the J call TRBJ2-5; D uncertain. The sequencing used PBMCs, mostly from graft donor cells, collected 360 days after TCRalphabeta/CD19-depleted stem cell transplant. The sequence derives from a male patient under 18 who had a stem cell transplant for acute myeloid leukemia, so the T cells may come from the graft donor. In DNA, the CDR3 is TGTGCCAGCAGCTTTAATCCCCAACGGCGCCAAGAGACCCAGTACTTC. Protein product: CASSFNPQRRQETQYF.